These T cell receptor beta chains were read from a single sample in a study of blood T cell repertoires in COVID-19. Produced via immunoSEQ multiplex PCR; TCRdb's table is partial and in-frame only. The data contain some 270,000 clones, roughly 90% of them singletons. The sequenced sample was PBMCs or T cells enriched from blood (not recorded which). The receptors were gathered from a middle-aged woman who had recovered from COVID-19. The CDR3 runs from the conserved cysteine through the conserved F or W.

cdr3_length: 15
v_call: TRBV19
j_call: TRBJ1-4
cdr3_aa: CASSYFDRGAEKLFF

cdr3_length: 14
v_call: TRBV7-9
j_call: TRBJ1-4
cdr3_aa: CASSSGQVDEKLFF

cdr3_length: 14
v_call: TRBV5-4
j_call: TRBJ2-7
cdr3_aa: CASSLRTSSYEQYF

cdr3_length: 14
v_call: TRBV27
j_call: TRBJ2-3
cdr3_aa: CASSLLWGRNTQYF

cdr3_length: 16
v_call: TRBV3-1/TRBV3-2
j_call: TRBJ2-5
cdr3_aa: CASSQWVSGGVETQYF

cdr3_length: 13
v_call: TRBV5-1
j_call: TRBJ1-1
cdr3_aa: CASSVASGAEAFF

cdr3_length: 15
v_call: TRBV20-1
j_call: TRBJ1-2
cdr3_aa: CSASPSRGRNYGYTF

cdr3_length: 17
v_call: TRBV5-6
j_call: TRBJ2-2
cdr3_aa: CASSYAQGFVLTGELFF

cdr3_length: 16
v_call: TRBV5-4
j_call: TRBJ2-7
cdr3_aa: CASSGGLAGTTYEQYF

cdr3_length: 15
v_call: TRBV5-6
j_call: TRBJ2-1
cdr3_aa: CASTTEDRDRNEQFF

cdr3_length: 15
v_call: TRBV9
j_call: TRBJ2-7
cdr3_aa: CASSSRTGVSYEQYF

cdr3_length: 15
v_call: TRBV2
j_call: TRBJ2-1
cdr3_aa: CASSAGGGAYNEQFF

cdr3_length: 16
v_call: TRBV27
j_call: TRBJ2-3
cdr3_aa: CASSLLGLASTDTQYF

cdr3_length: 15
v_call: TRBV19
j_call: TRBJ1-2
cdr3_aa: CASSPGQGARYGYTF

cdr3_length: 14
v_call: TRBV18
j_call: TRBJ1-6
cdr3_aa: CASSPRGSSSPLHF

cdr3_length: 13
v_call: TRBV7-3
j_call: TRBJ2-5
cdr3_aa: CASSSQSGETQYF

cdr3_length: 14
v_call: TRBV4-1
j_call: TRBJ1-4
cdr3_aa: CASSQDSAGRKLFF

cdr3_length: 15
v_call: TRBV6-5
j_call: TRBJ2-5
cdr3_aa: CASTTPRERWQTQYF

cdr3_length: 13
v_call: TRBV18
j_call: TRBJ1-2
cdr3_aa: CASTPGAGDGYTF

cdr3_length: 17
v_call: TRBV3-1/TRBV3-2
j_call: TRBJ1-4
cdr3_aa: CASSPNRGWLTNEKLFF

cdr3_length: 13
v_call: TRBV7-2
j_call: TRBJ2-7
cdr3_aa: CASSSGLAYEQYF

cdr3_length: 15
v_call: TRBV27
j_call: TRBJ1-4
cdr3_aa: CASSAQGALWEKLFF

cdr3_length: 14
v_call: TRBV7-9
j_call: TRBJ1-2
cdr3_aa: CASSSAGEGYGYTF

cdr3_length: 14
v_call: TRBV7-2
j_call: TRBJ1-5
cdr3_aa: CASSPRQSNQPQHF

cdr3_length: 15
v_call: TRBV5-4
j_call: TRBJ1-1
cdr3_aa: CASSSPTTVNTEAFF

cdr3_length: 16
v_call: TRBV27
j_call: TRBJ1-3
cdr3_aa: CASRDLGGSSGNTIYF

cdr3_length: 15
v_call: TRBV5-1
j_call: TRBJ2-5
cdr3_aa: CASSLGLAYQETQYF

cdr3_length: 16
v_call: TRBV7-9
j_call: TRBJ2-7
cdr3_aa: CASSPTGLAGVNEQYF

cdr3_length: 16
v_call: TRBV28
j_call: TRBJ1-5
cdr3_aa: CASSLERQAGNQPQHF

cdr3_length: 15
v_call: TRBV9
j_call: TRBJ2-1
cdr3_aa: CASSVSGGLTNEQFF

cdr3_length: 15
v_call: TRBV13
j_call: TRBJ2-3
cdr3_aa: CASSRRRGNTDTQYF

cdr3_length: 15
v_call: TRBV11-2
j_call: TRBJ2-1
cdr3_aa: CASSQDRGPYNEQFF

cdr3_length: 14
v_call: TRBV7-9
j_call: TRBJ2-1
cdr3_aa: CATKRGSSYNEQFF

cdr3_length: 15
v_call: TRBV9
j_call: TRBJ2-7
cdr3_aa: CASSESTSGVYEQYF

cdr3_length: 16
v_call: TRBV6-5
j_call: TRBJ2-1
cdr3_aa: CASSYTGASGYNEQFF

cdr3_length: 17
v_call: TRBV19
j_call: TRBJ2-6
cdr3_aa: CASSIWIGGRGANVLTF

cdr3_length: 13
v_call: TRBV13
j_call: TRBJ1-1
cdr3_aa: CASSLGAGIEAFF

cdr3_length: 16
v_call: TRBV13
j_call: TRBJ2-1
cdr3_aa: CASSLGKGQGRNEQFF

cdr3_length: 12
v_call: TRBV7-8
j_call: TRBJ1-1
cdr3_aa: CASGHRIDEAFF